This record covers a single T cell receptor (beta chain). Its recognized antigen is unknown. No base qualities exist here, and no much larger clone lies one base off it. RNA was isolated from bulk unsorted tissue, and RNA quality was assessed with a NanoDrop ND-1000 and an Agilent 2100. Newly diagnosed lung cancer patients without prior chemotherapy who had been admitted for thoracic surgery in China between August and November 2014 were enrolled as donors. The study excluded patients who had received radiotherapy or chemotherapy before or who had another cancer at the same time. Pieces of surgical tissue measuring roughly 1-2 cm3 were kept in RNAlater solution and stored at -80 degrees C until use. The record originates from a study of tumor and adjacent non-tumor tissue in lung cancer listed by TCRdb under 2018. At the level of the whole study: The cohort included about a dozen adenocarcinoma, a couple of squamous cell carcinoma and 1 small cell lung cancer patients. Among the approximately 15 patients, ages ranged from about 31 to 85 years, about 10 were men and 5 were women, and disease was TNM stage I to III. In total, sequencing yielded 125,075,908 productive TCRbeta reads, which works out to an average of around 3.9 million reads per sample. Using bulk TCRbeta repertoires from under 18 lung cancer patients, the study set lung tumor tissue side by side with matched distant non-tumor lung tissue. TCRbeta CDR3 sequencing was performed on roughly 32 paired specimens, with one tumor sample and one normal lung sample collected per patient. The full study reports these points: Younger patients had significantly higher TCR diversity, and higher tumor TCR diversity was associated with shorter overall and disease-free survival. Significantly higher TCR diversity (inverse Simpson) was observed in tumor tissue than in normal lung tissue (approximately 400 vs 170, P = 0.0075, Mann-Whitney U test). The top 100 clones made up a significantly larger cumulative share of the repertoire in normal lung than in tumor tissue. Neither the sequencing platform nor unique molecular identifiers are named or mentioned anywhere in the methods. Peripheral blood was not sequenced, so blood TCRbeta repertoires in these lung cancer patients were not examined. Only roughly 16 patients were in the cohort, and the authors stated that larger samples and more detailed clinical data are needed.

Receptors were amplified or captured by multiplex PCR. For sequencing, an Illumina HiSeq 2500 was employed. TCRbeta libraries were built by three rounds of nested PCR using primers (Table S4), following protocols modified from ARM-PCR. Before sequencing, PCR products of 200-500 bp were cut from the gel and purified using the QIAquick gel extraction kit. On the authors' methods: Reads were cleaned with Trimmomatic, merged with FLASH into complete CDR3 sequences, and assigned to V(D)J germline segments with MiTCR. VDJtools was used to compute clonal diversity as the inverse Simpson's index. A read counted as productive if the sequence was in-frame and lacked a premature stop codon. TCRdb reran the public reads through fastp at Q25 and MiXCR, keeping productive beta chains. Entries are consolidated by CDR3 protein sequence, retaining the most common genes and DNA. The V and J calls and clone size come from TCRdb's table, not from the authors' own analysis. Across this sample there are about 200,000 distinct CDR3 sequences, with roughly 70% seen only once. 20% to 25% of the sample is taken by the ten largest.

CDR1 and CDR2, looked up from the germline V gene, are LGHNA and YNFKEQ. The CDR3 goes from the cysteine to the phenylalanine over 13 residues. Only CDR3 DNA is held: 39 bases, read in frame from base 1. Between the V and J ends, shortened by 0 bases and 10 bases respectively, the junction contains 11 bases. Material: lung tumor tissue. This clonotype originated in a man aged 60 to 69 with non-small cell lung cancer. The sequence links TRBV4-2 to TRBJ2-3; the D gene lacks a confident call. The DNA is TGTGCCAGCAGCCAAGATCCGGGCGGTCCGCAGTATTTT. This encodes CASSQDPGGPQYF.